The clone carrying this T cell receptor beta chain was seen many times. The sample is drawn from a study of spatial heterogeneity in lung cancer. Whole-study context: A consistent excess of beta-chain over alpha-chain sequences was detected.

As for time point: sample taken at primary tumor resection. Unsorted samples of tumor, nontumor lung or frozen PBMC had their whole RNA sequenced. TCRdb used MiXCR to reprocess the 5' RACE reads, holding one entry per CDR3 protein. The data hold 20,000 to 25,000 distinct CDR3 sequences, with 4.6% observed a single time. Per the germline V gene, CDR1 is MNHEY and CDR2 is SVGAGI. The V end was cut by 0 bases, the J end by 5 bases, with 7 bases between. The length of the CDR3 is 14 residues. This TCR came from a male donor with early-stage non-small cell lung cancer. V gene TRBV6-5 combines with J gene TRBJ2-2; TRBD1 might be the D (6 bases). The material was PBMCs, obtained at surgery. The CDR3 spells CASSYSRGTGELFF. In DNA, the CDR3 is TGTGCCAGCAGTTACTCGAGGGGGACCGGGGAGCTGTTTTTT.